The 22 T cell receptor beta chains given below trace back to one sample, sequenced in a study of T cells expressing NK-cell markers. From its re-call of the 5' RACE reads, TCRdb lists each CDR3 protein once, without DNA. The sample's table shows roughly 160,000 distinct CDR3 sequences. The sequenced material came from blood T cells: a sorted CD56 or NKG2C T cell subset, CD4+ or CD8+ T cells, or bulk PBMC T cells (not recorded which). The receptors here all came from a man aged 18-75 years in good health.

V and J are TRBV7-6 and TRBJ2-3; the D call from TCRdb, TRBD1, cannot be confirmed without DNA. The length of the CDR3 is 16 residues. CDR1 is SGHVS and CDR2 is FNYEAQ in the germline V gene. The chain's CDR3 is CASSLVRTGNTDTQYF.

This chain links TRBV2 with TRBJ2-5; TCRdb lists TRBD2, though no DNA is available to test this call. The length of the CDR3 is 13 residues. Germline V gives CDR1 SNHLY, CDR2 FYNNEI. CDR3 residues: CASRSSGEETQYF.

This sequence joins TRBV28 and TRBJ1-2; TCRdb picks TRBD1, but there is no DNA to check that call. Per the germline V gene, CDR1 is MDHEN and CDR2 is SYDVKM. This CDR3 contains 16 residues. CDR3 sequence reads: CASSLIPGTPLDGYTF.

CDR3 region: CASSLGDYGDPGELFF. V usage is TRBV5-4 and J usage is TRBJ2-2; TCRdb outputs TRBD2, but without DNA this stays unchecked. CDR3 length: 16 amino acids. Germline CDR1 and CDR2: SGHNT and YYREEE (reference sequence).

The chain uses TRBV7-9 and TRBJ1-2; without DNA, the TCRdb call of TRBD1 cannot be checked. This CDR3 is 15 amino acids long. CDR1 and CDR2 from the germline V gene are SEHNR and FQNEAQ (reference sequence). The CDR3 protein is CASSLGRGFNYGYTF.

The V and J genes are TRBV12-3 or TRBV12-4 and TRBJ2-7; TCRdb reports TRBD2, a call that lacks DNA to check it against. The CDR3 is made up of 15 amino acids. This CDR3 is CASSSGGLRIYEQYF.

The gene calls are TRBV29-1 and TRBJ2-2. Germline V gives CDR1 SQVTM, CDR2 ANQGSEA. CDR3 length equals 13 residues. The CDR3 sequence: CSVEVGNTGELFF.

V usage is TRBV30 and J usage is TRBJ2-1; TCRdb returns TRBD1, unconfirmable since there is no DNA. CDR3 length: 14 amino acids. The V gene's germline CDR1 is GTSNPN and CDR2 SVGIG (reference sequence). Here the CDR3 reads CAWSVSAWGNEQFF.

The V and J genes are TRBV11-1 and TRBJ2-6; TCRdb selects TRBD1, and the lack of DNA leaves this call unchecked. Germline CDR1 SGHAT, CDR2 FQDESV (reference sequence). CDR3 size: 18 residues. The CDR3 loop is CASPGEVEAAVAANVLTF.

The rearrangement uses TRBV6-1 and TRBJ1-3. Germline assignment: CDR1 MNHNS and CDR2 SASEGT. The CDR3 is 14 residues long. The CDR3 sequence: CASGSTDSGNTIYF.

The CDR3 spells CAIRGTGSDTQYF. The J gene is TRBJ2-3, the V gene TRBV10-3; checking the TCRdb D call of TRBD1 is not possible without DNA. CDR1 and CDR2 from the germline V gene are ENHRY and SYGVKD. There are 13 residues in the CDR3.

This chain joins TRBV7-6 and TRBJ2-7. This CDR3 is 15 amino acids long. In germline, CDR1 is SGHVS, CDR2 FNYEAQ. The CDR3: CASSLGTLSNYEQYF.

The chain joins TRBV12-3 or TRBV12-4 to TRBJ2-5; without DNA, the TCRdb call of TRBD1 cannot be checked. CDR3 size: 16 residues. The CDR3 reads CASSLLFGAGEETQYF.

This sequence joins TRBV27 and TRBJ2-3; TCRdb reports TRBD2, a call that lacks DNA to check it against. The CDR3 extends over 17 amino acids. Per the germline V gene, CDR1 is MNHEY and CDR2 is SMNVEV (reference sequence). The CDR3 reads CASSLIAGGARTDTQYF.

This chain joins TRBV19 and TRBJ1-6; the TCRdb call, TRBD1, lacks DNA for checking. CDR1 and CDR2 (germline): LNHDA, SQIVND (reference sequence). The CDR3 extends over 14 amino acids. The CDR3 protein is CASTPGRNNSPLHF.

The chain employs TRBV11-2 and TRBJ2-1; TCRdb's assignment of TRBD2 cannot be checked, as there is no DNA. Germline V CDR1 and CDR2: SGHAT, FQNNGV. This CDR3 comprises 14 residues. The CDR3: CASSSSGGRVEQFF.

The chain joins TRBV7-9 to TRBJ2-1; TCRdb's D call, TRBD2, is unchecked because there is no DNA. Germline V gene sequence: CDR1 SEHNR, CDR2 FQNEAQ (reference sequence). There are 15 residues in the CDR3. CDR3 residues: CASSWTAGGLLEQFF.

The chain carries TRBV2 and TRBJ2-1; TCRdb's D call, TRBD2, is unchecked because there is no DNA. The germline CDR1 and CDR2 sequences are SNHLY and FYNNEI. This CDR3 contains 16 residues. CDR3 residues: CASSELLAGAYNEQFF. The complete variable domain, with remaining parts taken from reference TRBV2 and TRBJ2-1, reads EPEVTQTPSHQVTQMGQEVILRCVPISNHLYFYWYRQILGQKVEFLVSFYNNEISEKSEIFDDQFSVERPDGSNFTLKIRSTKLEDSAMYFCASSELLAGAYNEQFFGPGTRLTVL.

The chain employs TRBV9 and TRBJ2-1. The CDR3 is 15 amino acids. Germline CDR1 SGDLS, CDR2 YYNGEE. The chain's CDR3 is CASSDQSGAHNEQFF. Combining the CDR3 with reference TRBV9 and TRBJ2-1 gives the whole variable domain DSGVTQTPKHLITATGQRVTLRCSPRSGDLSVYWYQQSLDQGLQFLIQYYNGEERAKGNILERFSAQQFPDLHSELNLSSLELGDSALYFCASSDQSGAHNEQFFGPGTRLTVL.

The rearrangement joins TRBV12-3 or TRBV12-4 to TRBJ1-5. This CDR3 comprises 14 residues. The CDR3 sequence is CASSSGYGNQPQHF.

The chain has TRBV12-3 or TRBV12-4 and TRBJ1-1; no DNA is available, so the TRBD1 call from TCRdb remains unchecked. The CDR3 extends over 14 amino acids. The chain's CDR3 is CASRPSGGDTEAFF.

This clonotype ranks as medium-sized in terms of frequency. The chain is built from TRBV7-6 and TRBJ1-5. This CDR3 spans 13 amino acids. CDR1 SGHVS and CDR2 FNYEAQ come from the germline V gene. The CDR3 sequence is CASSLFSNQPQHF.